This T cell receptor (beta chain) was captured by sequencing in a study of blood T cell repertoires in COVID-19. Study information: COVID-19 samples collected from the United States, Italy and Spain covered acute and convalescent phases. Nucleic acid was either cDNA or gDNA, and it came from T cells, B-cell-depleted T cells, or PBMCs.

TCRdb's table, derived via immunoSEQ multiplex PCR, lists solely in-frame clones and lacks some. The sample holds around 230,000 clones, over 70% seen once. Trimming removed 4 bases from V and 2 bases from J; junction bases left unmatched: 6. This CDR3 is 15 amino acids long. Germline-derived CDR1 and CDR2 are SSHAT and FNYEAQ (reference sequence). There are a few counts of this clone. This rearrangement joins TRBV7-7 to TRBJ2-5; 8 bases map to TRBD2. The sequenced material came from peripheral blood. The TCR sequence derives from a woman older than 75 with acute or convalescent COVID-19. The CDR3 DNA is TGTGCCAGCAGCTCGTTGCGGGGGGAGCAAGAGACCCAGTACTTC. Translation: CASSSLRGEQETQYF.